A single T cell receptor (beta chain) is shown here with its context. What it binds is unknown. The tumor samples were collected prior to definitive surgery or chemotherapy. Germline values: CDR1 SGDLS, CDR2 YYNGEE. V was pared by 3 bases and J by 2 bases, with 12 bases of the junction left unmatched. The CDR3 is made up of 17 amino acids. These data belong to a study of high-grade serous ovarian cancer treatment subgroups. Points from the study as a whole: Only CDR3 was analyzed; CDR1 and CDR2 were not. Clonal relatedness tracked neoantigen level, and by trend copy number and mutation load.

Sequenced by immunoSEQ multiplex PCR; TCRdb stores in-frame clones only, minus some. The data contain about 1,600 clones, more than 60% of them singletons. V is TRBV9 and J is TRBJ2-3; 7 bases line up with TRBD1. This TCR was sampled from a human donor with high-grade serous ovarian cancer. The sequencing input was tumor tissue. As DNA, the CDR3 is TGTGCCAGCAGCGCCCGACCGGGACAGCCGAACACAGATACGCAGTATTTT. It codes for CASSARPGQPNTDTQYF.